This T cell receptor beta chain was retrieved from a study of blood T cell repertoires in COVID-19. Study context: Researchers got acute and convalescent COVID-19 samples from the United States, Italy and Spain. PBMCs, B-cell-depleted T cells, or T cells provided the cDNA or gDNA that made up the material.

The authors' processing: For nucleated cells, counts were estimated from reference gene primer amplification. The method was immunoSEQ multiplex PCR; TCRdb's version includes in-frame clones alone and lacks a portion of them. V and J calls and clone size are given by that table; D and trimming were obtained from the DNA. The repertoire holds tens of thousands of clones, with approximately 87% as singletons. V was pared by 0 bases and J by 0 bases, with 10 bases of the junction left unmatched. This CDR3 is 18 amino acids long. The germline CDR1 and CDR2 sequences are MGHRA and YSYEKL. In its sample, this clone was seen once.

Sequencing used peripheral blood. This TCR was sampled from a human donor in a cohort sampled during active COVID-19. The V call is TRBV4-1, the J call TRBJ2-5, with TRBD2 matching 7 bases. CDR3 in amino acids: CASSQDGRPAGYQETQYF. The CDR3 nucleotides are TGCGCCAGCAGCCAAGATGGGAGACCAGCGGGGTACCAAGAGACCCAGTACTTC.